This T cell receptor (beta chain) was identified during a study of T cell responses to AZD1222 COVID-19 vaccine. A note on this clone: The target antigen is unknown.

Germline loops: CDR1 LNHDA, CDR2 SQIVND (reference sequence). Trimming took 3 bases from V and 0 from J, leaving 11 bases between them. The CDR3 has 15 amino acids. The study's findings and limits: Donors were chiefly white British, with a greater number of females, and clonal diversity was perhaps underestimated.

The table came from immunoSEQ multiplex PCR; TCRdb's copy has only in-frame clones and leaves some out. The table shows about 40,000 clones, with approximately 83% occurring only once. The sample consisted of peripheral blood, taken 28 days after the second AZD1222 dose. The sequence came from an adult who received the AZD1222 COVID-19 vaccine. V is TRBV19 and J is TRBJ1-2; D not resolved. DNA for the CDR3: TGTGCCAGTAGTATGGTCAGGCAAGCTAACTATGGCTACACCTTC. Amino acids: CASSMVRQANYGYTF.